Reported below is one T cell receptor (beta chain). Its antigen is currently unknown. The sample is drawn from a study of human T cells and chemical hapten exposure. Time point: pre-sensitization, week 0. As for treatment: therapeutic diphenylcyclopropenone sensitization with weekly scalp DPC. Donors, patients with alopecia ranging from 18 to 70 years old and judged suitable for DPC, provided samples. A single record per CDR3 protein comes from TCRdb applying MiXCR to the RACE reads. Of a few hundred thousand distinct CDR3 sequences listed, about 7.7% are singletons. V shed 6 bases, J shed 2 bases, and the junction held 7 bases outside the gene matches. The CDR3 is 15 amino acids. In germline, CDR1 is MNHNY, CDR2 SVGAGI (reference sequence). Study-wide results and caveats: TCRs above 1 in 1000 frequency stayed constant with DPC sensitization.

The source was whole blood, collected in connection with sensitization to the hapten diphenylcyclopropenone (DPC). V usage is TRBV6-6 and J usage is TRBJ2-7; 10 nucleotides agree with TRBD1. This receptor was obtained from a man aged 18 to 30 with alopecia areata. Some clones in this sample may be carry-over from other donors' samples. CDR3: CASRGTGQGTYEQYF. The CDR3, as DNA: TGTGCCAGCAGAGGGACGGGACAGGGGACCTACGAGCAGTACTTC.